This T cell receptor (beta chain) stems from a study of immune heterogeneity within non-small cell lung tumors. For the study at large: Histology included 4 squamous cell carcinomas, approximately nine non-squamous carcinomas and 1 unspecified tumor.

Study-wide results and limits: The study found that local T-cell clonality correlated moderately but significantly with local tumor mutational burden (R roughly 0.3). Largely different high-frequency T-cell receptor beta clonotypes were found between individual patients. While identical dominant CDR3 beta clonotypes recurred across tumor sites within a patient, high-frequency clones unique to individual sites also appeared.

Multiplex PCR with 32 V and 13 J primers amplified TCR beta CDR3. TCRdb fed the multiplex PCR reads into MiXCR, producing one record per CDR3 protein. The data show 9,500 to 11,000 distinct CDR3 sequences, approximately 20% seen once. In its sample, this clonotype ranks as medium-sized. Its antigen is not known. CDR3 length: 15 amino acids. Germline V gene lookup returns CDR1 MDHEN and CDR2 SYDVKM. The V and J ends lost 7 bases and 5 bases respectively, with 20 bases between them. Each sample used 550 to 600 ng of genomic DNA from bulk tumor tissue. Biopsies, several per primary tumor and spaced far apart, were collected during surgery. Surgery that was curative in intent was performed on patients with untreated, newly diagnosed non-small cell lung cancer.

Sequencing used lung tumor tissue. The receptor comes from a man between 60 and 75 years old with non-small cell lung cancer. The rearrangement joins TRBV28 to TRBJ1-1; D is undetermined. The CDR3 DNA follows: TGTGCCAGCACCACCCCCGGCGCCGGAGGAACTGAAGCTTTCTTT. Translation gives CASTTPGAGGTEAFF.